Reported below is one TCR beta chain. The antigen is unknown. These data come from a study of blood T cells in healthy people across ages. Study in general: T cells yielded about one barcoded beta molecule per two cells through template switching. Overall study findings and caveats: Per million T cells, TCR beta diversity dropped roughly linearly as age increased.

A J-beta primer mix and a sample-barcoded 5' primer were used in a second PCR of roughly 7 to 12 cycles. Every cDNA was tagged by a template-switch adaptor with 12 random nucleotides. TCRdb re-derived calls from the 5' RACE reads in MiXCR, one entry per CDR3 protein. The sample holds roughly 1,300,000 distinct CDR3 sequences, approximately 63% seen once. Isolation of PBMCs gave at least 6.5 million cells per sample. V lost 5 bases, J lost 6 bases, and 26 bases stayed unmatched. Looked up from germline, CDR1 is SEHNR and CDR2 is FQNEAQ (reference sequence). The CDR3 covers 20 residues. Sequencing used blood. The chain links TRBV7-9 to TRBJ1-1; 8 bases match TRBD1. This TCR was sampled from a man between 18 and 35 years old in good health. For the CDR3, the DNA is TGTGCCAGCAGCCCCGAACAGCGTACGGGACAGGTGTTATGGTCCGCTGAAGCTTTCTTT. Residues: CASSPEQRTGQVLWSAEAFF.